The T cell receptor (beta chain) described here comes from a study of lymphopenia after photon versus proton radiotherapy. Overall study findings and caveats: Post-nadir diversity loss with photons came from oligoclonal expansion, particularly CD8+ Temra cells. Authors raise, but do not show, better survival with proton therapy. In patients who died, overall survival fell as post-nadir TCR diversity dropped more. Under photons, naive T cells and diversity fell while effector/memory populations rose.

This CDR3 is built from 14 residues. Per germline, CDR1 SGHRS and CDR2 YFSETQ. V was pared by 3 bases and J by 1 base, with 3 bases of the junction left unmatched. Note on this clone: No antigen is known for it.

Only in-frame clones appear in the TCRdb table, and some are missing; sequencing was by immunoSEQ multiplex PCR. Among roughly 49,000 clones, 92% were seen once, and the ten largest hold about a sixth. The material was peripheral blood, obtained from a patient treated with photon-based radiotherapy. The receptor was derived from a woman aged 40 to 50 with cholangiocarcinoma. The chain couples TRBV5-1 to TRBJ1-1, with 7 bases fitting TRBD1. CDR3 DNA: TGCGCCAGCAGCTCGACAGGGTCGAACACTGAAGCTTTCTTT. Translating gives CASSSTGSNTEAFF.